This entry features one T cell receptor beta chain sequence. Its antigen is unknown. The sample originates from a study of blood T cells in healthy people across ages. Donors were systemically healthy Caucasian individuals from Russia aged roughly 6 to 90 years. Next came a second PCR, run for roughly 6 to 11 cycles, which used a sample-barcoded 5' primer along with a J-beta primer mix. TCRdb re-analysed the 5' RACE reads in MiXCR, keeping a single row per CDR3 protein. Of almost 1 million distinct CDR3 sequences in the sample, roughly 51% were seen once. Whole-study findings and limits: Age showed a roughly linear inverse relationship with TCR beta diversity per million T cells. The unknown donor CMV status may have confounded expanded clonotype changes.

Sequenced material: blood. The receptor comes from a woman aged 60 to 75 in good health.

The CDR3: CAIQGVPFYEQYF. For the CDR3, the DNA is TGTGCCATCCAGGGTGTTCCCTTTTACGAGCAGTACTTC. The V and J genes are TRBV10-3 and TRBJ2-7; tentatively, D is TRBD1 (5 bases). The CDR3 contains 13 residues. Germline CDR1 is ENHRY and CDR2 is SYGVKD. V was cut by 8 bases and J by 4 bases, with 15 bases left in between.